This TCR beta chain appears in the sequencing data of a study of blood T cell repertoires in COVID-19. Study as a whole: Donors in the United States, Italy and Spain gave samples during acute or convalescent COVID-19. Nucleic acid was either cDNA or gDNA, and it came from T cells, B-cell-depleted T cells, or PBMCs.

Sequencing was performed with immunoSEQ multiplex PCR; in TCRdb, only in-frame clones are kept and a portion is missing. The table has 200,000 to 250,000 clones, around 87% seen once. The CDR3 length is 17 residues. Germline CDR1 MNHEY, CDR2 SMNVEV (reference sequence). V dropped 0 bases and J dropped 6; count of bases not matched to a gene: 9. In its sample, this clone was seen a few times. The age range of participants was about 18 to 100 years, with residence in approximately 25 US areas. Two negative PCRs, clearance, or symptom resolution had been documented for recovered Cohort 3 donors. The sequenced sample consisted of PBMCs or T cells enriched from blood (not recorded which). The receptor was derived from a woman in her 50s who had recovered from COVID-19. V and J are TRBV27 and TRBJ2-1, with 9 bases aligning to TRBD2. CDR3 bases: TGTGCCAGCAGTTTATCGGCTAGCGGGGTTCAATTCAATGAGCAGTTCTTC. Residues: CASSLSASGVQFNEQFF.